These 10 T cell receptor beta chains came from one sample sequenced in a study of blood T cell repertoires in COVID-19. Produced via immunoSEQ multiplex PCR; TCRdb's table is partial and in-frame only. This sample has roughly 160,000 clones; about 80% occur once, and the top ten carry approximately 10%. Sequences were obtained from peripheral blood. Source of these receptors: a man in his sixties or seventies with active or convalescent COVID-19.

The chain couples TRBV2 to TRBJ2-1; 7 bases match TRBD1. Unmatched junction bases numbered 13, after V lost 7 bases and J lost 4 bases. This CDR3 has 16 amino acids. Germline CDR1 is SNHLY and CDR2 is FYNNEI. This chain's CDR3 is CASKRAGTASYNEQFF. CDR3 DNA sequence: TGTGCCAGCAAGAGAGCCGGGACAGCTTCATACAATGAGCAGTTCTTC. Using reference TRBV2 and TRBJ2-1 for the parts outside the CDR3, the full variable domain is EPEVTQTPSHQVTQMGQEVILRCVPISNHLYFYWYRQILGQKVEFLVSFYNNEISEKSEIFDDQFSVERPDGSNFTLKIRSTKLEDSAMYFCASKRAGTASYNEQFFGPGTRLTVL.

This clone was seen a single time. In DNA form, the CDR3 reads TGCGCCAGCAGCTTGGCACAGGCTCCCTACGAGCAGTACTTC. Encoded protein: CASSLAQAPYEQYF. V gene TRBV5-1 combines with J gene TRBJ2-7; tentatively, D is TRBD1 (5 bases). The CDR3 contains 14 residues. Germline lookup yields CDR1 SGHRS and CDR2 YFSETQ. Trimming removed 0 bases at V and 2 bases at J, with 9 bases between. Using reference TRBV5-1 and TRBJ2-7 for the parts outside the CDR3, the full variable domain is KAGVTQTPRYLIKTRGQQVTLSCSPISGHRSVSWYQQTPGQGLQFLFEYFSETQRNKGNFPGRFSGRQFSNSRSEMNVSTLELGDSALYLCASSLAQAPYEQYFGPGTRLTVT.

This chain joins TRBV12-3 or TRBV12-4 and TRBJ1-1, with D tentatively TRBD1 (5 bases). Between the trimmed V and J ends, which lost 6 bases and 6 bases, there was a span of 14 bases. CDR3 length equals 13 residues. CDR3 residues: CASRQLRVSEAFF. In nucleotides, the CDR3 is TGTGCCAGCAGACAACTCAGGGTCTCTGAAGCTTTCTTT.

The chain links TRBV9 to TRBJ2-5; perhaps TRBD2 as D (5 bases). V was pared by 3 bases and J by 4 bases, with 16 bases between. Per germline, CDR1 SGDLS and CDR2 YYNGEE. The CDR3 has 15 amino acids. The CDR3 DNA is TGTGCCAGCAGCGCTTCTCGGACCCGGGGAGAGACCCAGTACTTC. Translation: CASSASRTRGETQYF.

Note on this clone: At one of its ends the junction is not consistent with the germline gene, which may arise from a read error. The V gene is TRBV28, the J gene TRBJ2-5; tentative D call: TRBD2 (6 bases). Germline CDR1 MDHEN, CDR2 SYDVKM. The CDR3 has 13 amino acids. The CDR3 coding sequence is TGTGCCAGCGCTTGGGGGGACCAGGAGACCCAGTACTTC. The encoded protein is CASAWGDQETQYF.

In its sample, this clone was seen a few times. This chain connects TRBV7-8 to TRBJ2-2; 10 nucleotides agree with TRBD1. V lost 6 bases to trimming and J lost 6 bases; unmatched junction nucleotides: 7. From germline, CDR1 is SGHVS and CDR2 FQNEAQ. The CDR3 runs 15 residues. CDR3 in DNA: TGTGCCAGCAGATCTGACAGGGGGCGGGCCGGGGAGCTGTTTTTT. It yields the protein CASRSDRGRAGELFF.

CDR3 DNA sequence: TGTGCCAGCAGCCTATGGACAGCTAACTATGGCTACACCTTC. Translation gives CASSLWTANYGYTF. The V call is TRBV7-8, the J call TRBJ1-2, with D possibly TRBD1 on 6 matching bases. The V end lost 5 bases, the J end lost 0 bases, and 10 bases lay between the germline ends. This CDR3 has 14 amino acids. The V gene's germline CDR1 is SGHVS and CDR2 FQNEAQ.

The genes are TRBV5-4 and TRBJ2-1; tentatively, D is TRBD2 (7 bases). CDR3 size: 16 residues. V was cut by 7 bases and J by 1 base, with 18 bases left in between. Germline lookup yields CDR1 SGHNT and CDR2 YYREEE (reference sequence). CDR3 bases: TGTGCCAGCCGTCCGGAGCGGGACAAGTCCTACAATGAGCAGTTCTTC. Its protein product is CASRPERDKSYNEQFF.

The J gene is TRBJ1-2, the V gene TRBV13, with D perhaps matching TRBD1 (6 bases). The CDR3 consists of 14 residues. Trimming stripped 6 bases from V and 0 bases from J, with 11 bases between. From germline, CDR1 is PRHDT and CDR2 FYEKMQ (reference sequence). The CDR3 region is CASSSTGSNYGYTF. The CDR3 DNA sequence: TGTGCCAGCAGTTCAACAGGGTCTAACTATGGCTACACCTTC.

This chain joins TRBV5-5 and TRBJ2-7; possible D gene TRBD1, 6 bases. In germline, CDR1 is SGHKS, CDR2 YYEKEE (reference sequence). The CDR3 runs 14 residues. V dropped 4 bases and J dropped 2 bases, with 13 bases sitting between them. CDR3 coding DNA: TGTGCCAGCAGCGCAACAGGGCTCCCCTACGAGCAGTACTTC. The encoded protein is CASSATGLPYEQYF.